The 25 T cell receptor beta chains listed next were all sequenced from one sample in a study of blood T cell repertoires in COVID-19. Using immunoSEQ multiplex PCR, the repertoire was profiled, and TCRdb retains in-frame clones only, with some absent. Altogether 310,000 or so clones are present, roughly 88% being singletons, with the ten largest covering around 1.5%. The sequencing sample was made of peripheral blood. The receptors come from a woman between 50 and 59 years old with acute or convalescent COVID-19.

This CDR3 is CASSQLTDRGLGEQFF. CDR3 in DNA: TGTGCCAGCAGCCAACTCACGGACAGGGGGCTGGGTGAGCAGTTCTTC. This chain links TRBV3-1 (or the pseudogene TRBV3-2) with TRBJ2-1, with 11 bases fitting TRBD1. V was pared by 2 bases and J by 9 bases, with 9 bases of the junction left unmatched. Germline V gives CDR1 LGHDT, CDR2 YNNKEL (reference sequence). The CDR3 runs 16 residues.

This clone showed up just once. The rearrangement uses TRBV12-3 or TRBV12-4 and TRBJ1-1; possibly TRBD1 for D (6 bases). The CDR3 extends over 13 amino acids. V dropped 7 bases and J dropped 1 base, with 10 bases sitting between them. CDR3 loop: CASNPTGNTEAFF. The CDR3 DNA reads as TGTGCCAGCAACCCGACAGGGAACACTGAAGCTTTCTTT.

The chain combines TRBV7-8 with TRBJ2-5; tentative D call: TRBD2 (5 bases). This CDR3 is built from 13 residues. Germline V gene data show CDR1 as SGHVS and CDR2 as FQNEAQ. V lost 5 bases and J lost 5, with 12 bases in between. CDR3 sequence reads: CASSVLDWETQYF. As DNA, the CDR3 is TGTGCCAGCAGCGTGCTGGACTGGGAGACCCAGTACTTC.

The chain couples TRBV27 to TRBJ2-4, with 9 bases aligning to TRBD2. The germline V gene has CDR1 MNHEY and CDR2 SMNVEV (reference sequence). V dropped 2 bases and J dropped 0; count of bases not matched to a gene: 5. The CDR3 is 17 amino acids. The CDR3, as DNA: TGTGCCAGCAGTTTAAGGGCGGGAGGGCTAGCCAAAAACATTCAGTACTTC. Its protein product is CASSLRAGGLAKNIQYF.

The rearrangement links TRBV3-1 (or the pseudogene TRBV3-2) to TRBJ1-6; D possibly corresponds to TRBD1 (6 bases). The V end lost 0 bases, the J end lost 5 bases, and 14 bases lay between the germline ends. This CDR3 spans 17 amino acids. The germline CDR1 and CDR2 sequences are LGHDT and YNNKEL (reference sequence). CDR3 sequence reads: CASSQESAGADNSPLHF. The CDR3 nucleotides read TGTGCCAGCAGCCAAGAGTCGGCGGGGGCTGATAATTCACCCCTCCACTTT.

Only one count was recorded for this clone. The chain recombines TRBV15 with TRBJ2-7; TRBD2 aligns across 11 bases. The ends lost 5 bases at V and 3 bases at J; junction bases unmatched: 9. The germline CDR1 and CDR2 sequences are LNHNV and YYDKDF (reference sequence). The CDR3 is 16 amino acids. CDR3 loop: CATSWHGGTSGYEQYF. The CDR3, as DNA: TGTGCCACCAGCTGGCACGGAGGGACTAGCGGCTACGAGCAGTACTTC. The whole variable domain, filled in from reference TRBV15 and TRBJ2-7, reads DAMVIQNPRYQVTQFGKPVTLSCSQTLNHNVMYWYQQKSSQAPKLLFHYYDKDFNNEADTPDNFQSRRPNTSFCFLDIRSPGLGDTAMYLCATSWHGGTSGYEQYFGPGTRLTVT.

This rearrangement joins TRBV30 to TRBJ1-2, with TRBD1 as a possible D gene (5 bases). Germline V lookup: CDR1 GTSNPN, CDR2 SVGIG (reference sequence). V shed 0 bases and J shed 5 bases, with 7 bases lying between them. There are 12 residues in the CDR3. DNA of the CDR3: TGTGCCTGGAGTGTGACAGTATATGGCTACACCTTC. Translation: CAWSVTVYGYTF.

The V and J genes are TRBV5-1 and TRBJ1-4; 9 bases match TRBD1. Germline V gene data show CDR1 as SGHRS and CDR2 as YFSETQ. With 4 bases clipped from V and 0 bases from J, the junction kept 4 bases outside the gene matches. This CDR3 has 16 residues. CDR3 nucleotides: TGCGCCAGCAGCCGCGACAGGGGGGCAACTAATGAAAAACTGTTTTTT. Its protein product is CASSRDRGATNEKLFF.

A single count supports this clone. The chain links TRBV5-1 to TRBJ2-7; 7 positions match TRBD2. Per germline, CDR1 SGHRS and CDR2 YFSETQ. This CDR3 is built from 15 residues. V trimming: 4 bases; J trimming: 0 bases; junction bases outside the gene matches: 7. The CDR3 loop is CASSPRDYSSYEQYF. The DNA of the CDR3 is TGCGCCAGCAGCCCACGGGACTATAGCTCCTACGAGCAGTACTTC.

This clone was recorded only once. V usage is TRBV10-3 and J usage is TRBJ2-7; D is possibly TRBD1 (6 bases). Germline values: CDR1 ENHRY, CDR2 SYGVKD. The CDR3 has 17 amino acids. V lost 0 bases, J lost 3 bases, and 18 bases lay in between. The CDR3 DNA reads as TGTGCCATCAGTGAGTCAGGCTACGGGACAATAATCTACGAGCAGTACTTC. Translating gives CAISESGYGTIIYEQYF.

The gene calls are TRBV9 and TRBJ1-3; D is perhaps TRBD1 (6 bases). The CDR3 sequence is 14 residues long. V was shortened by 4 bases and J by 4 bases, with 12 bases between the two germline ends. Germline lookup yields CDR1 SGDLS and CDR2 YYNGEE. The CDR3 DNA follows: TGTGCCAGCAGCAAAGGGACACTAGGAAACACCATATATTTT. Translating it yields CASSKGTLGNTIYF.

V is TRBV18 and J is TRBJ1-1; D possibly corresponds to TRBD1 (6 bases). The CDR3 is 15 amino acids. V lost 3 bases and J lost 5, with 16 bases in between. In germline, CDR1 is KGHSH, CDR2 LQKENI. CDR3: CASSPPGARGTEAFF. The DNA for the CDR3 is TGTGCCAGCTCACCTCCAGGGGCGAGGGGGACTGAAGCTTTCTTT.

This rearrangement joins TRBV25-1 to TRBJ1-1, with 7 nucleotides matching TRBD1. There are 10 residues in the CDR3. Trimming took 9 bases from V and 10 from J; bases not matched to a gene: 5. Germline-derived CDR1 and CDR2 are MGHDK and SYGVNS. In nucleotides, the CDR3 is TGTGCCAGGAGGGGGCAAGGAGCTTTCTTT. Encoded protein: CARRGQGAFF.

The V and J genes are TRBV5-8 and TRBJ1-5; D call uncertain. Trimming took off 2 bases at V and 3 bases at J, with 12 bases between the two ends. The germline V gene has CDR1 SGHTS and CDR2 YDEGEE. The CDR3 consists of 15 residues. In nucleotides, the CDR3 is TGTGCCAGCAGCTTTAGGAGCGGACCCAATCAGCCCCAGCATTTT. Translation gives CASSFRSGPNQPQHF.

The sample holds one count of this clone. V is TRBV7-2 and J is TRBJ2-7; 12 bases agree with TRBD2. The V segment lost 5 bases and the J segment 1 base; nucleotides outside the gene matches: 6. The CDR3 has 16 residues. Germline V gives CDR1 SGHTA, CDR2 FQGNSA. The CDR3 DNA sequence: TGTGCCAGCAGCACCAGACTAGCGGGAGCTTCCTACGAGCAGTACTTC. Translation: CASSTRLAGASYEQYF. Filled out from reference TRBV7-2 and TRBJ2-7, the complete variable domain reads GAGVSQSPSNKVTEKGKDVELRCDPISGHTALYWYRQSLGQGLEFLIYFQGNSAPDKSGLPSDRFSAERTGGSVSTLTIQRTQQEDSAVYLCASSTRLAGASYEQYFGPGTRLTVT.

The J gene is TRBJ2-2, the V gene TRBV4-3; D is ambiguous. With 6 bases removed from V and 1 base from J, the gap between germline ends came to 12 bases. Germline loops: CDR1 LGHNA, CDR2 YSLEER. The CDR3 is 15 residues long. The CDR3 DNA follows: TGCGCCAGCAGAGGCAGGATAGGGAACACCGGGGAGCTGTTTTTT. Its protein is CASRGRIGNTGELFF.

This chain joins TRBV7-2 and TRBJ2-1; 8 nucleotides match TRBD2. Per germline, CDR1 SGHTA and CDR2 FQGNSA. V lost 1 base and J lost 0; bases outside the gene matches: 5. This CDR3 contains 17 residues. This chain's CDR3 is CASSLGRSGSSYNEQFF. CDR3 nucleotides: TGTGCCAGCAGCTTAGGTCGAAGCGGGAGCTCCTACAATGAGCAGTTCTTC.

The genes are TRBV5-4 and TRBJ2-2; no definite D call. Germline V lookup: CDR1 SGHNT, CDR2 YYREEE (reference sequence). The CDR3 consists of 13 residues. V lost 4 bases, J lost 6 bases, and 10 bases lay in between. CDR3 sequence: CASSPNIPGELFF. The CDR3 region has the DNA TGTGCCAGCAGCCCCAACATCCCCGGGGAGCTGTTTTTT.

This clone showed up just a few times. V gene TRBV27 combines with J gene TRBJ1-2; 7 bases match TRBD1. The germline gives CDR1 MNHEY, CDR2 SMNVEV (reference sequence). Unmatched junction bases numbered 5, after V lost 9 bases and J lost 4 bases. This CDR3 contains 12 residues. CDR3 residues: CASYSGGYGYTF. For the CDR3, the DNA is TGTGCCAGTTATTCAGGGGGCTATGGCTACACCTTC.

The chain recombines TRBV28 with TRBJ1-2; 9 bases map to TRBD1. The CDR3 consists of 14 residues. The germline CDR1 and CDR2 sequences are MDHEN and SYDVKM. Germline trimming cut 6 bases from V and 7 bases from J; bases unmatched to any gene: 9. The CDR3 nucleotides read TGTGCCAGCAGCCTGACGACAGGGGGAGGTGGCTACACCTTC. Residues: CASSLTTGGGGYTF.

The chain employs TRBV2 and TRBJ2-5; a possible D gene is TRBD1 (6 bases). Germline CDR1 reads SNHLY; CDR2 reads FYNNEI. The V and J ends lost 3 bases and 5 bases respectively, with 10 bases between them. CDR3 length equals 13 residues. CDR3 region: CASSEGARETQYF. DNA of the CDR3: TGTGCCAGCAGTGAGGGGGCACGGGAGACCCAGTACTTC.

The V gene is TRBV29-1, the J gene TRBJ1-2; the D gene is possibly TRBD1 (6 bases). With 4 bases removed from V and 7 bases from J, the gap between germline ends came to 13 bases. The CDR3 length is 12 residues. In germline, CDR1 is SQVTM, CDR2 ANQGSEA. CDR3 protein: CSVAVGAAGYTF. The DNA of the CDR3 is TGCAGCGTTGCGGTGGGGGCAGCTGGCTACACCTTC.

A few counts support this clone. V gene TRBV28 combines with J gene TRBJ2-2; weak D call: TRBD2 (6 bases). Germline V CDR1 and CDR2: MDHEN, SYDVKM. CDR3 length: 16 residues. V was clipped by 8 bases and J by 4 bases, with 20 bases between them. For the CDR3, the DNA is TGTGCCAGCTTAGGTAGGAGGGGCGGTGGCACCGGGGAGCTGTTTTTT. Translated: CASLGRRGGGTGELFF.

This clone has more than one count but fewer than ten. The chain links TRBV11-1 to TRBJ1-2; the match to TRBD1 covers 10 bases. The CDR3 spans 16 residues. Germline lookup yields CDR1 SGHAT and CDR2 FQDESV (reference sequence). Trimming at V came to 5 bases and at J to 4 bases, leaving 10 bases not matched to a gene. The CDR3 sequence: CASSQGSGTGAYGYTF. As DNA, the CDR3 is TGTGCCAGCAGCCAAGGATCTGGGACAGGGGCCTATGGCTACACCTTC.

The chain uses TRBV15 and TRBJ2-6; D gene uncertain. Germline V CDR1 and CDR2: LNHNV, YYDKDF (reference sequence). This CDR3 has 12 amino acids. The V end lost 0 bases, the J end lost 12 bases, and 6 bases lay between the germline ends. The CDR3 nucleotides read TGTGCCACCAGCAGAGATCTTTCCGTCCTGACTTTC. Its translation: CATSRDLSVLTF.